This TCR beta chain was captured by sequencing in a study of CD8+ T cells in alopecia areata. Study as a whole: The study gave treated patients oral tofacitinib at 5 to 10 mg twice daily.

With regard to this clone: Antigen specificity is unknown.

The V and J ends lost 0 bases and 4 bases respectively, with 11 bases between them. The CDR3 consists of 14 residues. CDR1 SGHNT and CDR2 YYREEE come from the germline V gene (reference sequence). Extracted RNA was reverse transcribed, and the resulting cDNA served as sequencing template. Sequencing was performed with immunoSEQ multiplex PCR; in TCRdb, only in-frame clones are kept and a portion is missing. The table records over 15,000 clones, about three fifths of them present only once. Collection of lesional scalp punch biopsies and peripheral blood was performed in alopecia areata patients. Study-wide points: More clonal than normal scalp was lesional scalp, particularly alopecia totalis/universalis. Scalp specimens additionally yield sequences from normal skin's resident alphabeta T cells.

The V and J genes are TRBV5-4 and TRBJ2-7; no clear D gene. The TCR was taken from a human donor with alopecia areata. The source material was skin. The CDR3 DNA sequence: TGTGCCAGCAGCTTGGTTGGGCCCTCGTACGAGCAGTACTTC. It codes for CASSLVGPSYEQYF.